A single sample is the source of the 23 T cell receptor beta chains below, sequenced in a study of identical twins. MiXCR, applied by TCRdb to the 5' RACE reads, yields one record per CDR3 protein. The sample carries 640,000 or so distinct CDR3 sequences, 5.5% to 6.5% recorded once. Sample: naive T cells sorted from blood. These receptors were collected from a man aged 18 to 30 in good health.

In this sample, this clonotype turned up a few times. The chain couples TRBV10-3 to TRBJ1-1; D may be TRBD1 (6 bases). Trimming pared 4 bases from V and 8 bases from J, leaving 11 bases between. CDR1 ENHRY and CDR2 SYGVKD come from the germline V gene. The CDR3 has 12 residues. The CDR3 DNA reads as TGTGCCATCAGTGCCGGGACATCGGAAGCTTTCTTT. Its translation is CAISAGTSEAFF.

The gene calls are TRBV7-9 and TRBJ2-7; D may be TRBD1 or TRBD2 (5 bases each). This CDR3 has 12 amino acids. The V and J ends lost 7 bases and 6 bases respectively, with 13 bases between them. Per germline, CDR1 SEHNR and CDR2 FQNEAQ (reference sequence). The DNA of the CDR3 is TGTGCCAGCACCTTCTATGGGGGCGAGCAGTACTTC. It encodes CASTFYGGEQYF.

DNA of the CDR3: TGTGCCAGCAAAGGGAGGGGCACCTACGAGCAGTACTTC. It encodes CASKGRGTYEQYF. This chain links TRBV6-1 with TRBJ2-7; 7 bases line up with TRBD2. Germline CDR1 MNHNS, CDR2 SASEGT. The CDR3 runs to 13 residues. J lost 2 bases, V lost 7 bases, and 5 bases had no gene match.

CDR3 coding DNA: TGCGCCAGCAGCTCCCGGGACAGGGAAGAGACCCAGTACTTC. Translated, it gives CASSSRDREETQYF. The chain uses TRBV5-1 and TRBJ2-5, with 9 bases identical to TRBD1. The J segment lost 3 bases and the V segment lost 3 bases, leaving 3 bases of the junction unmatched. Germline V lookup: CDR1 SGHRS, CDR2 YFSETQ. There are 14 residues in the CDR3.

This clonotype came up many times. The rearrangement links TRBV27 to TRBJ2-2, with TRBD1 identical over 10 bases. CDR1 is MNHEY and CDR2 is SMNVEV in the germline V gene (reference sequence). The CDR3 is 18 residues long. The ends lost 7 bases at V and 5 bases at J; junction bases unmatched: 16. The CDR3 here is CASIRPTGGLGGTGELFF. CDR3 coding DNA: TGTGCCAGCATTAGACCGACAGGGGGCCTTGGTGGGACCGGGGAGCTGTTTTTT.

This clonotype was seen ten or more times. The rearrangement uses TRBV6-1 and TRBJ1-5; D is possibly TRBD1 (6 bases). The V end was cut by 3 bases, the J end by 0 bases, with 6 bases between. CDR3 size: 14 residues. Germline V gene lookup returns CDR1 MNHNS and CDR2 SASEGT. Here the CDR3 DNA reads TGTGCCAGCAGTGACAGGGGTAGCAATCAGCCCCAGCATTTT. It yields the protein CASSDRGSNQPQHF.

In its sample, this clonotype was seen many times. V and J are TRBV7-2 and TRBJ1-3, with unresolved D. The CDR3 has 11 residues. V gave up 2 bases and J gave up 9 bases, with 5 bases separating them. The V gene's germline CDR1 is SGHTA and CDR2 FQGNSA. CDR3 loop: CASSLFRTIYF. The CDR3, as DNA: TGTGCCAGCAGCTTATTTCGCACCATATATTTT.

This clonotype occurred many times. This sequence joins TRBV7-9 and TRBJ2-7; the D gene is possibly TRBD1 (6 bases). Deletions cut 5 bases from V and 0 bases from J, with 14 bases between. Germline CDR1 reads SEHNR; CDR2 reads FQNEAQ (reference sequence). CDR3 length: 15 residues. The CDR3 protein is CASSTDSRSSYEQYF. The CDR3 region has the DNA TGTGCCAGCAGCACGGACAGCCGGAGCTCCTACGAGCAGTACTTC.

This clonotype has more than one count but fewer than ten. This rearrangement joins TRBV19 to TRBJ2-2; 13 positions agree with TRBD2. Germline loops: CDR1 LNHDA, CDR2 SQIVND (reference sequence). Unmatched junction bases numbered 5, after V lost 7 bases and J lost 6 bases. The CDR3 spans 15 residues. The CDR3 DNA follows: TGTGCCAGTATCGAAGGACTAGCGGGAGCCGGGGAGCTGTTTTTT. Protein product: CASIEGLAGAGELFF.

This clonotype appeared a few times. V and J are TRBV25-1 and TRBJ2-5, with 11 positions matching TRBD1. Unmatched junction bases numbered 7, after V lost 6 bases and J lost 4 bases. Germline loops: CDR1 MGHDK, CDR2 SYGVNS. CDR3 length: 15 residues. The CDR3, as DNA: TGTGCCAGCAGGAGGACAGGGGGCATTGGAGAGACCCAGTACTTC. Residues: CASRRTGGIGETQYF.

This clonotype has more than one count but fewer than ten. V is TRBV12-3 or TRBV12-4 and J is TRBJ2-3, with TRBD2 matching over 7 bases. V shed 3 bases, J shed 4 bases, and the junction held 4 bases outside the gene matches. CDR3 length equals 14 residues. CDR3 nucleotide sequence: TGTGCCAGCAGTTTTCCGGGGGGACCAGATACGCAGTATTTT. Protein sequence: CASSFPGGPDTQYF.

In its sample, this clonotype was seen a few times. The chain is built from TRBV12-3 or TRBV12-4 and TRBJ1-1; D is undetermined. V shed 6 bases and J shed 1 base, with 6 bases lying between them. This CDR3 has 12 amino acids. In nucleotides, the CDR3 is TGTGCCAGCAGGACTGGGAACACTGAAGCTTTCTTT. Protein sequence: CASRTGNTEAFF.

The rearrangement links TRBV5-1 to TRBJ2-7, with D hard to call. Germline CDR1 SGHRS, CDR2 YFSETQ. Trimming removed 0 bases at V and 4 bases at J, with 17 bases between. CDR3 length: 16 residues. Written as DNA, the CDR3 is TGCGCCAGCAGCTTGGCCGGACCAGAATCCCAATACGAGCAGTACGTC. It is translated as CASSLAGPESQYEQYV.

This clonotype came up once. A much larger clone differs from this one at a single base, so this may be a read error. This CDR3 is missing its conserved last phenylalanine or tryptophan, likely due to a read error. V gene TRBV9 combines with J gene TRBJ2-7; D perhaps matches TRBD1 (5 bases). Trimming removed 7 bases at V and 3 bases at J, with 11 bases between. The CDR3 contains 12 residues. Germline CDR1 and CDR2: SGDLS and YYNGEE. CDR3 loop: CASSGSNYEQYL. In nucleotides, the CDR3 is TGTGCCAGCTCAGGGTCGAACTACGAGCAGTACTTG.

The rearrangement links TRBV12-3 or TRBV12-4 to TRBJ1-2; TRBD1 matches at 7 bases. The CDR3 sequence is 13 residues long. V lost 7 bases, J lost 2 bases, and 4 bases stayed unmatched. This CDR3 is CASNTGQNYGYTF. CDR3 DNA sequence: TGTGCCAGCAATACGGGACAGAACTATGGCTACACCTTC.

J is TRBJ2-1 and V is TRBV2; no firm D call. Germline assignment: CDR1 SNHLY and CDR2 FYNNEI. The CDR3 contains 15 residues. Trimming stripped 6 bases from V and 6 bases from J, with 18 bases between. Here the CDR3 reads CASSALGSSSNEQFF. DNA of the CDR3: TGTGCCAGCAGCGCGTTGGGTTCGTCTAGCAATGAGCAGTTCTTC.

Many counts were recorded for this clonotype. The rearrangement uses TRBV27 and TRBJ1-2; the D gene is possibly TRBD1 (6 bases). The V gene's germline CDR1 is MNHEY and CDR2 SMNVEV (reference sequence). V was pared by 8 bases and J by 1 base, with 14 bases between. This CDR3 is built from 14 residues. The CDR3 nucleotides are TGTGCCAGCCCGGAGGGGGACCATAACTATGGCTACACCTTC. This codes for CASPEGDHNYGYTF.

This clonotype was seen just once. One base away lies a much larger clone, so this may be a sequencing read error. This rearrangement joins TRBV7-6 to TRBJ2-4, with 11 bases lining up with TRBD2. The CDR3 runs 18 residues. Germline V gene sequence: CDR1 SGHVS, CDR2 FNYEAQ. Here the CDR3 reads CVSSLTPPGLAVKNIQYF. Here the CDR3 DNA reads TGTGTCAGCAGCTTAACGCCACCGGGACTAGCGGTCAAAAACATTCAGTACTTC.

This clonotype was seen more than once but under ten times. This chain links TRBV30 with TRBJ2-3; TRBD2 aligns across 11 bases. This CDR3 has 14 residues. Germline CDR1 is GTSNPN and CDR2 is SVGIG (reference sequence). The junction had 7 bases not matched to a gene; V was cut back by 4 bases and J by 7 bases. The CDR3 DNA sequence: TGTGCCTGGAACCTAGCGGGAGGAAAGAATACGCAGTATTTT. Translated, it gives CAWNLAGGKNTQYF. Looking up the rest from reference TRBV30 and TRBJ2-3 gives the full variable domain: SQTIHQWPATLVQPVGSPLSLECTVEGTSNPNLYWYRQAAGRGLQLLFYSVGIGQISSEVPQNLSASRPQDRQFILSSKKLLLSDSGFYLCAWNLAGGKNTQYFGPGTRLTVL.

Ten or more counts support this clonotype. This chain links TRBV5-1 with TRBJ2-3; unclear D gene. Germline V gene lookup returns CDR1 SGHRS and CDR2 YFSETQ. This CDR3 region has 16 residues. V was trimmed by 0 bases and J by 0 bases, leaving 11 bases between them. CDR3 coding DNA: TGCGCCAGCAGCTTGGTCCCACCGCCGAGCACAGATACGCAGTATTTT. As protein: CASSLVPPPSTDTQYF.

V is TRBV27 and J is TRBJ1-5; no clear D gene. Germline-derived CDR1 and CDR2 are MNHEY and SMNVEV (reference sequence). Trimming took 6 bases from V and 4 from J, leaving 16 bases between them. This CDR3 has 15 amino acids. CDR3 residues: CASRLLGYGNQPQHF. The CDR3 region has the DNA TGTGCCAGCAGACTATTGGGGTATGGTAATCAGCCCCAGCATTTT.

This clonotype has only a few counts. The CDR3 region has the DNA TGTGCCAGCAGCTTAGTGGGGGACCCTGAAGCTTTCTTT. Its translation is CASSLVGDPEAFF. V usage is TRBV7-2 and J usage is TRBJ1-1, with D tentatively TRBD1 (5 bases). From germline, CDR1 is SGHTA and CDR2 FQGNSA. The CDR3 has 13 residues. The V end lost 1 base, the J end lost 6 bases, and 9 bases lay between the germline ends.

There are many counts of this clonotype. V usage is TRBV19 and J usage is TRBJ2-7; 8 bases line up with TRBD1. CDR1 and CDR2 from the germline V gene are LNHDA and SQIVND (reference sequence). Trimming cost V 6 bases and J 1 base; bases outside gene matches: 5. The CDR3 contains 14 residues. The DNA of the CDR3 is TGTGCCAGTAGCTGGACAGGGAGGTCCTACGAGCAGTACTTC. Translation gives CASSWTGRSYEQYF.